This TCR beta chain was found in a study of blood T cell repertoires in COVID-19. Study at large: Samples came from the United States, Italy and Spain, spanning acute and convalescent COVID-19. In each case, the material was cDNA or gDNA derived from T cells, B-cell-depleted T cells, or PBMCs.

V lost 1 base and J lost 8; bases outside the gene matches: 10. Germline values: CDR1 LNHNV, CDR2 YYDKDF (reference sequence). The CDR3 length is 15 residues. As originally analysed: Counts of nucleated cells, estimated from reference gene primer amplification, were obtained. Libraries were prepared by immunoSEQ multiplex PCR; TCRdb keeps only in-frame clonotypes and omits some of them. The V and J calls and clone size come from that table; D and trimming were worked out from the DNA. This sample has roughly 150,000 clones, with 80% to 90% found just once. The sample comprised peripheral blood. The V gene is TRBV15, the J gene TRBJ1-2; 7 bases are shared with TRBD1. This TCR came from a human donor in a cohort sampled during active COVID-19. As DNA, the CDR3 is TGTGCCACCAGCAGAGTCGGGGACAGCCCGGGAGGCTACACCTTC. It yields the protein CATSRVGDSPGGYTF.